This T cell receptor beta chain came from a study of CD8 T cells in Susac syndrome. Study details: Patients with Susac syndrome were, at the time of blood collection, therapy-naive, maintained on corticosteroids, or maintained on intravenous immunoglobulin alone.

From blood CD8+ and CD4+ T cells, the TCR beta chain was sequenced. Patients having Susac syndrome satisfied recently defined diagnostic criteria for definite or probable disease. The CDR3 loop spans 11 amino acids. Trimming took 1 base from V and 3 from J, leaving 4 bases between them. The V gene's germline CDR1 is SQVTM and CDR2 ANQGSEA. Reverse transcription of about 0.5 to 1 ug RNA used random hexamers. A multiplex approach, immunoSEQ multiplex PCR, amplified TCR beta CDR3 across 54 Vbeta and 13 Jbeta. Via MiXCR, TCRdb re-called the immunoSEQ multiplex PCR reads, giving one row per CDR3 protein. The sample has 200,000 to 300,000 distinct CDR3 sequences, almost 97% seen once; the top ten hold about 0.095%.

The sample comprised CD4+ T cells from PBMCs. This TCR was sampled from a human donor with Susac syndrome. The rearrangement joins TRBV29-1 to TRBJ2-7; D remains ambiguous. The CDR3 DNA reads as TGCAGCGTTGAAGGTTGCTACGAGCAGTACTTC. It encodes CSVEGCYEQYF.